This T cell receptor (beta chain) was captured by sequencing in a study of T cell responses to AZD1222 COVID-19 vaccine. Study observations and caveats: In all cases, repertoires were sampled only after the peak T cell response.

Concerning this clone: As yet, its antigen is unknown.

Measured with immunoSEQ multiplex PCR; TCRdb has only the in-frame clones, and not every one. This table has 140,000 to 150,000 clones, 85% to 95% appearing once. The source is an adult in good health. This specimen consisted of peripheral blood, obtained on day 0 of AZD1222 vaccination.

In nucleotides, the CDR3 is TGTGCCAGCAGCGTCAACGGGGAGGTATCTGGAGGCTACACCTTC. It specifies CASSVNGEVSGGYTF. This chain uses TRBV9 with TRBJ1-2; D is uncertain. CDR3 size: 15 residues. Trimming removed 2 bases from V and 8 bases from J, with 19 bases in between. Germline CDR1 is SGDLS and CDR2 is YYNGEE.